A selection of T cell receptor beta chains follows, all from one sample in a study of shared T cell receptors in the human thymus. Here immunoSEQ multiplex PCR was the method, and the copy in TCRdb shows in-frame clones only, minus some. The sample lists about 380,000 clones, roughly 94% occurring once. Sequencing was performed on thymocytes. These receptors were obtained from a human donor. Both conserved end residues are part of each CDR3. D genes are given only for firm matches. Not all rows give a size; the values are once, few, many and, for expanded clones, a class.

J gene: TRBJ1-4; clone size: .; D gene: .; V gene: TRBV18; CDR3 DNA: TGTGCCAGCTCACCAAGAACAGGGATGAATGAAAAACTGTTTTTT; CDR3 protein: CASSPRTGMNEKLFF
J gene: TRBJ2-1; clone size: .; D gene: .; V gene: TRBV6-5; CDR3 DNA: TGTGCCAGCAGTTACTCGAGTCACCCCTCCTACAATGAGCAGTTCTTC; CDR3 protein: CASSYSSHPSYNEQFF
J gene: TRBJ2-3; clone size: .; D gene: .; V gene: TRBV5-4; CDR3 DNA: TGTGCCAGCAGCTTGGCCCCCCGGGGGGATACGCAGTATTTT; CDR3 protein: CASSLAPRGDTQYF
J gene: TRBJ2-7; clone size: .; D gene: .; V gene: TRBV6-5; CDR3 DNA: TGTGCCAGCAGCCGGACATATGGGGCCTACGAGCAGTACTTC; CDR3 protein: CASSRTYGAYEQYF
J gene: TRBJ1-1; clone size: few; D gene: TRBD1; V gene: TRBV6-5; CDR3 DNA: TGTGCCAGCAGTTTCCTTGACAGGGATGAAGCTTTCTTT; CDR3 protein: CASSFLDRDEAFF
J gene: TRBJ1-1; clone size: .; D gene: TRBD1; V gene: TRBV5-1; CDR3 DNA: TGCGCCAGCAGCCGAAGAGGACAGGGGACCACTGAAGCTTTCTTT; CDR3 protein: CASSRRGQGTTEAFF
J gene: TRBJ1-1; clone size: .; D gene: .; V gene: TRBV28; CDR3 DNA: TGTGCCAGCAGTTTTCTTGGGGCCACTAATTCAGGCACTGAAGCTTTCTTT; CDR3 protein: CASSFLGATNSGTEAFF
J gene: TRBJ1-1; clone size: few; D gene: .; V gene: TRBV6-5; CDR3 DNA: TGTGCCAGCAGTTACGGGGGAACTGAAGCTTTCTTT; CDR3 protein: CASSYGGTEAFF
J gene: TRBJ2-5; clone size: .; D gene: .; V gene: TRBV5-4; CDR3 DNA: TGTGCCAGCAGCTTGGGGAGCGCTGAGACCCAGTACTTC; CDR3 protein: CASSLGSAETQYF
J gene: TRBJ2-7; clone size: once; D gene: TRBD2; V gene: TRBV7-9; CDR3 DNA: TGTGCCAGCAGGGCGGAGGCTGGCGGACTAGCGGGGGGAGAGCAGTACTTC; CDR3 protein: CASRAEAGGLAGGEQYF
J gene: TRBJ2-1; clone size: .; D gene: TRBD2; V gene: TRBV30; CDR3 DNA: TGTGCCTGGAGTGGCCTCCGGGAGGGCCGAACAAAGCAGTTCTTC; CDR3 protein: CAWSGLREGRTKQFF
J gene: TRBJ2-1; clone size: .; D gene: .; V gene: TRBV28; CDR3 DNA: TGTGCCAGCAGTCCTCGGACTCATAATGAGCAGTTCTTC; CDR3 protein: CASSPRTHNEQFF
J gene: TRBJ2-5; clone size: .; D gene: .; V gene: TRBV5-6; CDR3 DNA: TGTGCCAGCAGCACCACTAGGGGAGAGACCCAGTACTTC; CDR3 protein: CASSTTRGETQYF
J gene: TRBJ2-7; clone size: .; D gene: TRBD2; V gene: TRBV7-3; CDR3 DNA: TGTGCCAGCAGCATGACTAGCGGGGGAGCGGCCTACGAGCAGTACTTC; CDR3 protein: CASSMTSGGAAYEQYF
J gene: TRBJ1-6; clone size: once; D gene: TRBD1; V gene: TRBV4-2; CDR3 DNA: TGTGCCAGCAGCCAGGGACAGGGACAGACGAGCTCCTATAATTCACCCCTCCACTTT; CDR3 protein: CASSQGQGQTSSYNSPLHF
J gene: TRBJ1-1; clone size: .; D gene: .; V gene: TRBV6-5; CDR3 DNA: TGTGCCAGCAGTTACTCCGGGGCAGGGGTGGACACTGAAGCTTTCTTT; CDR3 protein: CASSYSGAGVDTEAFF
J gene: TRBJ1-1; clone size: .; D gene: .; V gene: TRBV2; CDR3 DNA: TGTGCCAGCAGTGAGGTCAGGGGTGTCGCTGAAGCTTTCTTT; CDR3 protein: CASSEVRGVAEAFF
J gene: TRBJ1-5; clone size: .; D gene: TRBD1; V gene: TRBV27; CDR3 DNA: TGTGCCAGCAGTTCCAGGGGGGTTCAGCCCCAGCATTTT; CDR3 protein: CASSSRGVQPQHF
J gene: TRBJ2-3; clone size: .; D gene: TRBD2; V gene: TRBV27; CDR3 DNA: TGTGCCAGCAGTTCCTGGAGCGGGAGGGGCGCAGATACGCAGTATTTT; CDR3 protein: CASSSWSGRGADTQYF
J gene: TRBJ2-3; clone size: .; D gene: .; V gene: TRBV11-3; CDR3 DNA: TGTGCCAGCAGCTTAGATGGTGGCACAGATACGCAGTATTTT; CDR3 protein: CASSLDGGTDTQYF
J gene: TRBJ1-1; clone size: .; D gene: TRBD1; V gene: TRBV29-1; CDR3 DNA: TGCAGCGTCCGGGACAGGGTTTTTCTAATGAACACTGAAGCTTTCTTT; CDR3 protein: CSVRDRVFLMNTEAFF
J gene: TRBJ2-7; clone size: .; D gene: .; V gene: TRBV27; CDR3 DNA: TGTGCCAGCAGCACGGGCAGGCCCCACTCCTACGAGCAGTACTTC; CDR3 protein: CASSTGRPHSYEQYF